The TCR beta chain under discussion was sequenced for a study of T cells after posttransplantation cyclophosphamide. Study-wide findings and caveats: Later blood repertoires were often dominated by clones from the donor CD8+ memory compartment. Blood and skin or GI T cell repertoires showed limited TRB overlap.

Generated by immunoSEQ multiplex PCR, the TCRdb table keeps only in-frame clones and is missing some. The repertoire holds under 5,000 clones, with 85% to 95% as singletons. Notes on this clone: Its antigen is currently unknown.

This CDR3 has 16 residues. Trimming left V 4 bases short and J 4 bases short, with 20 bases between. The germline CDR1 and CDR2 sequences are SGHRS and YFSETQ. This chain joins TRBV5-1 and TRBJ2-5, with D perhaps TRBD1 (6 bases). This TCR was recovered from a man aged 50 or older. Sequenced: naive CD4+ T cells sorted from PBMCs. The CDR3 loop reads CASSGRTGYPRETQYF. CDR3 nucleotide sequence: TGCGCCAGCAGCGGGAGAACAGGGTATCCCCGAGAGACCCAGTACTTC.